This entry describes one TCR beta chain. The antigen is unknown. The sample belongs to a study of T cell responses to AZD1222 COVID-19 vaccine. Study outcomes and limitations: The reported proportion of spike-specific TCRs targeting unmutated variant regions was nearly half. Baseline antibody screening turned up just six seropositive AZD1222 recipients. Donors were chiefly white British, with a greater number of females, and clonal diversity was perhaps underestimated. Spike was spanned by vaccine-associated CD4 TCRs, which were dominant at 160-218 and 743-854.

The table came from immunoSEQ multiplex PCR; TCRdb's copy has only in-frame clones and leaves some out. The table shows 80,000 to 100,000 clones, with 80% to 90% occurring only once. After removal of 2 bases from V and 2 bases from J, the junction contained 8 bases not matched to a gene. Germline assignment: CDR1 LGHDT and CDR2 YNNKEL (reference sequence). The CDR3 sequence is 18 residues long. The input for sequencing was peripheral blood, taken 28 days after the second AZD1222 dose. This sequence originates from an adult who received the AZD1222 COVID-19 vaccine. The chain employs TRBV3-1 (or the pseudogene TRBV3-2) and TRBJ1-3; 11 bases are a match to TRBD1. CDR3 coding DNA: TGTGCCAGCAGCCAATTGTGGGACAGGGGGTTAGCTGGAAACACCATATATTTT. Residues: CASSQLWDRGLAGNTIYF.